This T cell receptor (beta chain) was documented in a study of regulatory T cells in long-lasting Graves disease. In this sample, this clonotype turned up many times. The CDR3 is made up of 18 amino acids. The V gene end was trimmed by 6 bases and the J gene end by 4 bases; junction bases not matched to a gene: 16. Germline V lookup: CDR1 LGHDT, CDR2 YNNKEL (reference sequence). The time point was: newly diagnosed GD, antithyroid drugs for less than 3 months. There was RNA extracted from PBMCs, and the TCR library was made from it. Building the TCR beta libraries relied on iRepertoire HTBI primers, and CDR3 regions underwent Arm-PCR. TCRdb independently ran MiXCR on the multiplex PCR reads; one entry per CDR3 protein. The repertoire holds about 220,000 distinct CDR3 sequences, with roughly 20% as singletons. These data were likewise used in another study, on T cells in Graves' hyperthyroidism and ophthalmopathy. This second report adds: If no ophthalmopathy progression occurred within 18 months, Graves' hyperthyroidism was stable.

The TCR originated in a woman in her twenties or thirties with Graves disease. Source: peripheral blood mononuclear cells (PBMCs), taken at new diagnosis, from a patient treated with antithyroid drugs. The chain combines TRBV3-1 with TRBJ2-1; 9 bases are a match to TRBD1. This CDR3 reads CASRPDVTGTGYYNEQFF. As DNA, the CDR3 is TGTGCCAGCAGACCAGATGTGACCGGGACAGGGTATTACAATGAGCAGTTCTTC.